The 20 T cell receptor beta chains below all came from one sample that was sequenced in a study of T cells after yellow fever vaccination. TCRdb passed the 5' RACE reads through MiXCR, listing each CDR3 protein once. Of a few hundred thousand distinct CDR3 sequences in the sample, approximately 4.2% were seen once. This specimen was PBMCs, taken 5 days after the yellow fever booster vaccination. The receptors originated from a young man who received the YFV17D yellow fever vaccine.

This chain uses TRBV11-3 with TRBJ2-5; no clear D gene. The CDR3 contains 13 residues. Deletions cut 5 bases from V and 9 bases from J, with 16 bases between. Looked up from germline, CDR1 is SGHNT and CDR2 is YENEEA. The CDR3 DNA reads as TGTGCCAGCAGCCCGTATGGCAGACTTGCCCAGTACTTC. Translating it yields CASSPYGRLAQYF.

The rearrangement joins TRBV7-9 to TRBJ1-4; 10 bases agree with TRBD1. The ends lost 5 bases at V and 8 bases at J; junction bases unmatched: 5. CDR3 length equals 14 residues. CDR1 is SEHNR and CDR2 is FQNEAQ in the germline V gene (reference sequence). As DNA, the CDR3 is TGTGCCAGCAGCAGGGACAGGGGAGACGAAAAACTGTTTTTT. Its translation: CASSRDRGDEKLFF.

As DNA, the CDR3 is TGCGCCAGCAGCCAAGATACAGGTAGAGTAGGCAATGAGCAGTTCTTC. The encoded protein is CASSQDTGRVGNEQFF. The chain carries TRBV4-3 and TRBJ2-1; TRBD1 is a possible D gene (5 bases). In germline, CDR1 is LGHNA, CDR2 YSLEER. Trimming left V 0 bases short and J 6 bases short, with 15 bases between. The CDR3 is 16 amino acids.

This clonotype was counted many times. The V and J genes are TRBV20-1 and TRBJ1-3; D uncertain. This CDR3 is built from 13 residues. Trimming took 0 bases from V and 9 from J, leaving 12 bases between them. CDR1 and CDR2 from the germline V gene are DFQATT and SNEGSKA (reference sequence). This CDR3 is CSARDPSPGTIYF. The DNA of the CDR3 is TGCAGTGCTAGAGATCCCTCCCCGGGCACCATATATTTT.

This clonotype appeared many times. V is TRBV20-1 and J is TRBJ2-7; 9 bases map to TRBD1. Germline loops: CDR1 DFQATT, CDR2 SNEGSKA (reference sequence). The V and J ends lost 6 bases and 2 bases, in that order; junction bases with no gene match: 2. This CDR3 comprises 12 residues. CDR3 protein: CSAWDRAYEQYF. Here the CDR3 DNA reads TGCAGTGCCTGGGACAGGGCCTACGAGCAGTACTTC.

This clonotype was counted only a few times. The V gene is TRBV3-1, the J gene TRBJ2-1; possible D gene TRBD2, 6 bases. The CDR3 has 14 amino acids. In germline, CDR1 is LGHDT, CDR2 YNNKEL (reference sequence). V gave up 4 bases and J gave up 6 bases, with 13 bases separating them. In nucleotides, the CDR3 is TGTGCCAGCAGCCCGTCCGCGGGGAGCAATGAGCAGTTCTTC. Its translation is CASSPSAGSNEQFF.

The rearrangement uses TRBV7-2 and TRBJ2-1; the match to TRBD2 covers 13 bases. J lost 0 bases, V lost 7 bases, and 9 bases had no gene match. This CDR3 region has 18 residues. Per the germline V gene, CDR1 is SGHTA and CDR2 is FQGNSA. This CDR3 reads CASKGLAGAQSSYNEQFF. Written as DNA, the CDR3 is TGTGCCAGCAAAGGACTAGCGGGGGCCCAAAGCTCCTACAATGAGCAGTTCTTC.

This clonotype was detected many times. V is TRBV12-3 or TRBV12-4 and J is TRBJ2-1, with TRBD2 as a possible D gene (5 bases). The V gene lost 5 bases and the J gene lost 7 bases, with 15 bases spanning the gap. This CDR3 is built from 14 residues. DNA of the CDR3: TGTGCCAGCAGTCCAGAAAACCTAGCAAATGAGCAGTTCTTC. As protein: CASSPENLANEQFF.

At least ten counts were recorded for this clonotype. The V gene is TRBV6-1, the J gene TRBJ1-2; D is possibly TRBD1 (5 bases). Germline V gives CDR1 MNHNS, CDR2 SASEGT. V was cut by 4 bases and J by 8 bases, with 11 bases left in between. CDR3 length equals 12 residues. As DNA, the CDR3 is TGTGCCAGCAGTGCGGCAGGGAGAGGCTACACCTTC. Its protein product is CASSAAGRGYTF.

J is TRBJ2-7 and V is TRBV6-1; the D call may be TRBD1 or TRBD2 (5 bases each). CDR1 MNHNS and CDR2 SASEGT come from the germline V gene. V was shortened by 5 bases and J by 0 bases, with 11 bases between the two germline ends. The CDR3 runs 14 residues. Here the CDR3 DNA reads TGTGCCAGCAGTCTCGCCGGGACCTCCTACGAGCAGTACTTC. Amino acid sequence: CASSLAGTSYEQYF.

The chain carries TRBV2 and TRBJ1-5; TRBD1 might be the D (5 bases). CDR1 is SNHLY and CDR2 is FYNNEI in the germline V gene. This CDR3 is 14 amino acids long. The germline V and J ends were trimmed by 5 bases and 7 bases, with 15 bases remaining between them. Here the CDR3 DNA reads TGTGCCAGCAGTTTCACAGGAGTCCTACAGCCCCAGCATTTT. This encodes CASSFTGVLQPQHF.

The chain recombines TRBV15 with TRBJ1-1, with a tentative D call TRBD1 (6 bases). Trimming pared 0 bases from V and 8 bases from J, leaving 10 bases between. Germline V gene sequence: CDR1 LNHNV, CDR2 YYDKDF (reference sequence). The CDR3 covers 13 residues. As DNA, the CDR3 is TGTGCCACCAGCAGAGATAGGACAGCCGAAGCTTTCTTT. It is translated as CATSRDRTAEAFF.

This CDR3 is CASSQDIGPNTEAFF. CDR3 DNA sequence: TGCGCCAGCAGCCAAGATATCGGTCCGAACACTGAAGCTTTCTTT. The V and J genes are TRBV4-3 and TRBJ1-1; D is undetermined. The germline gives CDR1 LGHNA, CDR2 YSLEER. V was clipped by 0 bases and J by 1 base, with 9 bases between them. The CDR3 is 15 amino acids.

CDR3 protein: CASSYSLAGELFF. CDR3 DNA: TGTGCCAGCAGTTACTCCCTCGCCGGGGAGCTGTTTTTT. The chain links TRBV6-5 to TRBJ2-2; D unclear. V lost 0 bases, J lost 6 bases, and 5 bases lay in between. Germline V gene data show CDR1 as MNHEY and CDR2 as SVGAGI. The CDR3 runs 13 residues.

This CDR3 is CASSRLNTGTRSDTQYF. The DNA of the CDR3 is TGTGCCAGCAGCCGTCTCAATACCGGGACTAGATCGGATACGCAGTATTTT. The genes are TRBV7-2 and TRBJ2-3, with TRBD2 matching over 8 bases. This CDR3 comprises 17 residues. Germline lookup yields CDR1 SGHTA and CDR2 FQGNSA. After removal of 5 bases from V and 6 bases from J, the junction contained 16 bases not matched to a gene. Full variable domain (missing parts from reference TRBV7-2 and TRBJ2-3): GAGVSQSPSNKVTEKGKDVELRCDPISGHTALYWYRQSLGQGLEFLIYFQGNSAPDKSGLPSDRFSAERTGGSVSTLTIQRTQQEDSAVYLCASSRLNTGTRSDTQYFGPGTRLTVL.

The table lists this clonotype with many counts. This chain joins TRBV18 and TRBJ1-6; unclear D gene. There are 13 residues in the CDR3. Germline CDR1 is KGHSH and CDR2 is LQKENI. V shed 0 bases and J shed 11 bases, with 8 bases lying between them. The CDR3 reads CASSPPVGAPLHF. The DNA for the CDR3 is TGTGCCAGCTCACCACCCGTGGGCGCACCCCTCCACTTT. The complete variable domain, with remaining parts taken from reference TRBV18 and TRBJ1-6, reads NAGVMQNPRHLVRRRGQEARLRCSPMKGHSHVYWYRQLPEEGLKFMVYLQKENIIDESGMPKERFSAEFPKEGPSILRIQQVVRGDSAAYFCASSPPVGAPLHFGNGTRLTVT.

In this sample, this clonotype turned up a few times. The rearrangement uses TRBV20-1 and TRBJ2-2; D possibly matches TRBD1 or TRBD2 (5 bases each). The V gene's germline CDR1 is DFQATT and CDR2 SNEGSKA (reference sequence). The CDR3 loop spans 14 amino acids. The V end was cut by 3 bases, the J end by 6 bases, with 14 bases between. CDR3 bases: TGCAGTGCTAGGAGACCAAGGGACGCCGGGGAGCTGTTTTTT. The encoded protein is CSARRPRDAGELFF.

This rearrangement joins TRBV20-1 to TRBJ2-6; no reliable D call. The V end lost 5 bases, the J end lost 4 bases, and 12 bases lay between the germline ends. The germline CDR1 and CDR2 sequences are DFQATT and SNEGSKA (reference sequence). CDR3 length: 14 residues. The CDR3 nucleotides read TGCAGTGCTTGGTCTTCGCCCGGGGCCAACGTCCTGACTTTC. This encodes CSAWSSPGANVLTF.

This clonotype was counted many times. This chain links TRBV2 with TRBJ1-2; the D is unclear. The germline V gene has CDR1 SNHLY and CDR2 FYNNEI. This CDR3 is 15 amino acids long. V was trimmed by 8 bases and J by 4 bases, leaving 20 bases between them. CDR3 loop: CASSRAGPSSYGYTF. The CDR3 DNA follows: TGTGCCAGCTCGCGGGCGGGCCCGTCGAGCTATGGCTACACCTTC.

The DNA of the CDR3 is TGTGCCAGCAGCTTAACCGGGGAGGGCATTCAGTACTTC. Protein: CASSLTGEGIQYF. J is TRBJ2-4 and V is TRBV7-3, with 7 bases that match TRBD2. Unmatched junction bases numbered 2, after V lost 0 bases and J lost 9 bases. The CDR3 covers 13 residues. The germline V gene encodes CDR1 SGHTA and CDR2 FQGTGA.